Listed below are T cell receptor beta chains from one sample, sequenced in a study of T cell responses to AZD1222 COVID-19 vaccine. The data were produced by immunoSEQ multiplex PCR, yet TCRdb's version contains in-frame clones alone and is incomplete. The sample shows fewer than 150,000 clones, 88% of them seen only once. The sample consisted of peripheral blood, taken 28 days after the second AZD1222 dose. The source is an adult who received the AZD1222 COVID-19 vaccine. Each CDR3 is given with its conserved first and last residue.

v_call cdr3_aa
TRBV10-3 CAISPEVYGYTF
TRBV6-2/TRBV6-3 CASSYPRNEQFF
TRBV19 CASSPGEQGGSPLHF
TRBV5-1 CASSLVGPFTDTQYF
TRBV6-5 CASGRDRDTDTQYF
TRBV11-2 CASSLDRGGNQPQHF
TRBV4-1 CASSQGGHYEQYF
TRBV11-2 CASSLRARPDTQYF
TRBV7-9 CASSPGGLQYF
TRBV14 CASSPRTRDGYTF
TRBV7-2 CASSLVGGTDTQYF
TRBV18 CASSRLQGRDTGELFF
TRBV6-4 CASSGGGGVNNEQFF
TRBV10-3 CAISEFGQMNTEAFF
TRBV15 CATSSEPFQPQHF
TRBV4-1 CASSQGQGDEQFF
TRBV5-1 CASSSIVEDTQYF
TRBV5-6 CASSDRGYGYTF
TRBV7-2 CASSFSNYGYTF
TRBV11-2 CASSTLTDTQYF
TRBV12-5 CASGPGWGTANTEAFF
TRBV6-5 CASRYDRGYEQYF
TRBV5-1 CASSLGQGSYGYTF
TRBV3-1/TRBV3-2 CASRNSGDTEAFF
TRBV19 CASSTGADTQYF
TRBV3-1/TRBV3-2 CASSQIFFELATDTQYF
TRBV7-9 CASSPDRGKDINEQFF
TRBV12-3/TRBV12-4 CASSLGRYTEAFF
TRBV27 CASSMGQTNQPQHF
TRBV5-6 CASSPQQSSYEQYF
TRBV27 CASSLWGSYNEQFF
TRBV5-1 CASSLAAGGLSGELFF
TRBV3-1/TRBV3-2 CACGSGASYEQYF
TRBV11-2 CASSLDSRGGYEQYF
TRBV30 CAWSAGSNSPLHF
TRBV25-1 CASSKDGYSPLHF
TRBV6-1 CASSDGTSETDEQFF
TRBV11-3 CASSFGQVRNSPLHF
TRBV5-6 CASSRYDRDNYGYTF
TRBV12-3/TRBV12-4 CASSFYRLGEQYF
TRBV2 CASSGQIEAFF